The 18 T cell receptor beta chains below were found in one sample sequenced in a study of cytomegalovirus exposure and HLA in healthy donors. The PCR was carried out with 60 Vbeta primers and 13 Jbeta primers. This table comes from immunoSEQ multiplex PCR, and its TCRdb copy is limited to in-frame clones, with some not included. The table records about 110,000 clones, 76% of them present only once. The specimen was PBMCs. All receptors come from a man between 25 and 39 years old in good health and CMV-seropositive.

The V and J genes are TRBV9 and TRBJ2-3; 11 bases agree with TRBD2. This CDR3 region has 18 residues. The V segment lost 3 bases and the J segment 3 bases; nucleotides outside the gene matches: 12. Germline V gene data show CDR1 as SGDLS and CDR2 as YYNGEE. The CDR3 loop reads CASSDHPIAGGRTDTQYF. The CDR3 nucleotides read TGTGCCAGCAGCGACCACCCGATAGCGGGGGGGCGAACAGATACGCAGTATTTT. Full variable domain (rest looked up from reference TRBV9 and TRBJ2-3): DSGVTQTPKHLITATGQRVTLRCSPRSGDLSVYWYQQSLDQGLQFLIQYYNGEERAKGNILERFSAQQFPDLHSELNLSSLELGDSALYFCASSDHPIAGGRTDTQYFGPGTRLTVL.

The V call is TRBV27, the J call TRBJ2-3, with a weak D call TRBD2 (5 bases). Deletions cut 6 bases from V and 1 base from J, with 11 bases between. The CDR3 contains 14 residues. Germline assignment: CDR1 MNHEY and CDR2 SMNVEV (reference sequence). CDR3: CASREDRRTDTQYF. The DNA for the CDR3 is TGTGCCAGCAGGGAGGACCGGCGCACAGATACGCAGTATTTT.

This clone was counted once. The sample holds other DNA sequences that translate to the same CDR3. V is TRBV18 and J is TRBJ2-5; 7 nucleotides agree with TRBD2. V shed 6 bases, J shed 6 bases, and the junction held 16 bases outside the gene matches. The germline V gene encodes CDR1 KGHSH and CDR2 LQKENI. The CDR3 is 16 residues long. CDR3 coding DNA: TGTGCCAGCTCCCCCGGAGCGGGGCGAAGCACCCAGACCCAGTACTTC. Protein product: CASSPGAGRSTQTQYF.

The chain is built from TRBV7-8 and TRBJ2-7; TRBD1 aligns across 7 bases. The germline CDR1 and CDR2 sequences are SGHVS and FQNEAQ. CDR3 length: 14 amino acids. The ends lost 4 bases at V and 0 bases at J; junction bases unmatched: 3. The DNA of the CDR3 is TGTGCCAGCAGCTCCGGGACAGTCTCCTACGAGCAGTACTTC. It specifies CASSSGTVSYEQYF.

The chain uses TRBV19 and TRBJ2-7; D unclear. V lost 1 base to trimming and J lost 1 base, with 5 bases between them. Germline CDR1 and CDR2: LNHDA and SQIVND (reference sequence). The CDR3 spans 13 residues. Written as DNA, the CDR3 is TGTGCCAGTAGTATAGCCCGTTCCTACGAGCAGTACTTC. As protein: CASSIARSYEQYF.

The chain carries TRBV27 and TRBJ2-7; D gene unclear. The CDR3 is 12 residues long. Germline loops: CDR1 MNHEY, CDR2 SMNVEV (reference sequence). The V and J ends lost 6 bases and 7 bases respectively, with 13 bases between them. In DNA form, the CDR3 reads TGTGCCAGCAGCCAAGGAGTAGAAGAGCAGTACTTC. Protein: CASSQGVEEQYF.

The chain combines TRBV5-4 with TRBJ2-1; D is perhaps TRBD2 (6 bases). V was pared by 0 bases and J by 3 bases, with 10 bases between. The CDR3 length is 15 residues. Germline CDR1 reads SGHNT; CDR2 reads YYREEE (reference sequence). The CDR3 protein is CASSLGREDYNEQFF. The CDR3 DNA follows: TGTGCCAGCAGCTTGGGCAGGGAGGACTACAATGAGCAGTTCTTC.

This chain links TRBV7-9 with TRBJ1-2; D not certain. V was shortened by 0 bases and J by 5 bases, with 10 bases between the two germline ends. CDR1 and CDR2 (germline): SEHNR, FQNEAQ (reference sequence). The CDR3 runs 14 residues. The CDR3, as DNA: TGTGCCAGCAGCTTAGCGGAGCTTAAGTATGGCTACACCTTC. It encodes CASSLAELKYGYTF. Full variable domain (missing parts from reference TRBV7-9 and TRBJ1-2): DTGVSQNPRHKITKRGQNVTFRCDPISEHNRLYWYRQTLGQGPEFLTYFQNEAQLEKSRLLSDRFSAERPKGSFSTLEIQRTEQGDSAMYLCASSLAELKYGYTFGSGTRLTVV.

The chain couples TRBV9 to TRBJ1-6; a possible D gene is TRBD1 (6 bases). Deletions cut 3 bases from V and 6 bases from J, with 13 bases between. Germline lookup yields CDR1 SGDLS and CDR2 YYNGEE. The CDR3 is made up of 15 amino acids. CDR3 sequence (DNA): TGTGCCAGCAGCGCGCGAGGGGGAACTAATTCACCCCTCCACTTT. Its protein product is CASSARGGTNSPLHF.

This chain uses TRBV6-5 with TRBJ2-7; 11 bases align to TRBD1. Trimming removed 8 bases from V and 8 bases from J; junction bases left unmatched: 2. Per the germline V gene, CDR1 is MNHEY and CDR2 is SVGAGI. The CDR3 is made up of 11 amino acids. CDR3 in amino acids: CASGQGAQQYF. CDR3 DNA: TGTGCCAGCGGACAGGGGGCACAGCAGTACTTC.

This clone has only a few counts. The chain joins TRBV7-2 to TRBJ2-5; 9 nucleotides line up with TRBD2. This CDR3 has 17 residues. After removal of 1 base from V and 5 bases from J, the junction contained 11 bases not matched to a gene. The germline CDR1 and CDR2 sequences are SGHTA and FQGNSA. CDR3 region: CASSLVTLSSGEETQYF. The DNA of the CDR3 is TGTGCCAGCAGCTTAGTAACGCTGTCTAGCGGGGAGGAGACCCAGTACTTC. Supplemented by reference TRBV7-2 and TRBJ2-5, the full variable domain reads GAGVSQSPSNKVTEKGKDVELRCDPISGHTALYWYRQSLGQGLEFLIYFQGNSAPDKSGLPSDRFSAERTGGSVSTLTIQRTQQEDSAVYLCASSLVTLSSGEETQYFGPGTRLLVL.

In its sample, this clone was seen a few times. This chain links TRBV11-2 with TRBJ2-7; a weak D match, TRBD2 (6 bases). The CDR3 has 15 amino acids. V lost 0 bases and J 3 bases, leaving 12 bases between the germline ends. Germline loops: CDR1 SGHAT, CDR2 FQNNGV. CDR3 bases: TGTGCCAGCAGCTTAGATCGAGGGACTGGCTACGAGCAGTACTTC. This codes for CASSLDRGTGYEQYF.

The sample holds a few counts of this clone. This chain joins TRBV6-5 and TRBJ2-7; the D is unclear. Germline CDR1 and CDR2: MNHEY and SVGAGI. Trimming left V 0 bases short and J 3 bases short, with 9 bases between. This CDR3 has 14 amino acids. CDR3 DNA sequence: TGTGCCAGCAGTTACTCGAGTCAGGACTACGAGCAGTACTTC. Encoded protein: CASSYSSQDYEQYF.

The CDR3 DNA follows: TGTGCCAGCAGCTTAGTTACGGTACAAGAGACCCAGTACTTC. It is translated as CASSLVTVQETQYF. This chain uses TRBV7-2 with TRBJ2-5; the D is unclear. CDR3 length: 14 residues. CDR1 and CDR2 (germline): SGHTA, FQGNSA. Trimming shortened V by 1 base and J by 2 bases, and 8 bases separated the two germline ends.

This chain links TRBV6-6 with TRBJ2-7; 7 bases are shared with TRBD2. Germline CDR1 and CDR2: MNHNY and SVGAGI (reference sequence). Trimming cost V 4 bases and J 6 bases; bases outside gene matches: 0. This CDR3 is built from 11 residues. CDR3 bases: TGTGCCAGCAGTTCTAGCGGCGAGCAGTACTTC. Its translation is CASSSSGEQYF.

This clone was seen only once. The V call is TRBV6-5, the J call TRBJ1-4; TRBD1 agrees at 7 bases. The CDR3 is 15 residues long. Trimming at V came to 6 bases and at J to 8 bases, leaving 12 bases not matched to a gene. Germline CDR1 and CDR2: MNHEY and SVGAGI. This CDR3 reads CASSPTGTAAEKLFF. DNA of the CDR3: TGTGCCAGCAGCCCCACCGGGACAGCGGCAGAAAAACTGTTTTTT.

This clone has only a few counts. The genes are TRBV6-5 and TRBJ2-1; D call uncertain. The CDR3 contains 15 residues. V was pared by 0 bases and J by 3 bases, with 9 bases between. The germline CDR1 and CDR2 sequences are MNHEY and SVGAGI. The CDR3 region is CASSYSGPDYNEQFF. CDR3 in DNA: TGTGCCAGCAGTTACTCGGGCCCGGACTACAATGAGCAGTTCTTC.

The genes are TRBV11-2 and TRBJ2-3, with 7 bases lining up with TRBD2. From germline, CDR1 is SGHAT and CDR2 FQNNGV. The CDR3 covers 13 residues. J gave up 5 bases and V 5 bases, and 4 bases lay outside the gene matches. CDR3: CASSGGGGDTQYF. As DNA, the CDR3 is TGTGCCAGCAGCGGCGGGGGAGGAGATACGCAGTATTTT.